This TCR beta chain was captured in a study of relationships among human T cell subsets. Whole-study findings and limits: The seven subsets showed no significant differences in gene usage or CDR3 length. Regulatory and Th2 subsets had few clones over 100 reads, unlike CD8+ cytotoxic cells. Bead-based sorting did not rule out CD4+CD8+ double-positive cells.

V dropped 2 bases and J dropped 7; count of bases not matched to a gene: 11. Germline V gene sequence: CDR1 DFQATT, CDR2 SNEGSKA (reference sequence). CDR3 length: 15 residues. The T cell receptor alpha and beta CDR3 regions were amplified from mRNA by semiquantitative ARM-PCR. Tagged nested gene-specific primers were used first, then communal superprimers amplified exponentially. Before the second round, exonuclease removed the nested primers. TCRdb reprocessed the multiplex PCR reads with MiXCR, giving one entry per CDR3 protein. The sample consists of around 14,000 distinct CDR3 sequences, around two thirds of them appearing once. Points on this clonotype: What it binds is unknown.

The receptor was derived from a man aged 40-49 years in good health. Sample: total T cells sorted from blood. V gene TRBV20-1 combines with J gene TRBJ1-2; 9 nucleotides align to TRBD1. In nucleotides, the CDR3 is TGCAGTGCTAGACTAACAGGGGGCGGAAGAGCTGGCTACACCTTC. It codes for CSARLTGGGRAGYTF.